The clone carrying this TCR beta chain showed up just a few times. Its cognate antigen is unknown. The data belong to a study of T cell repertoires in cytomegalovirus infection. About the study: CMV epitopes, recently identified HLA-C-restricted and well-studied HLA-B-restricted, were used.

CDR1 and CDR2 from the germline V gene are SEHNR and FQNEAQ (reference sequence). This CDR3 region has 15 residues. V lost 5 bases and J lost 8; bases outside the gene matches: 13. TCRdb re-analysed the reads in MiXCR, keeping a single row per CDR3 protein. The table records about 350,000 distinct CDR3 sequences, just under 35% of them present only once. This clonotype was obtained from a human donor in good health (CMV status not recorded). Some clones in this sample may be carry-over from other donors' samples. V is TRBV7-9 and J is TRBJ1-2; TRBD1 matches at 8 bases. Sequencing used cultured PBMCs, obtained from culture after CMV antigen stimulation. The CDR3 DNA reads TGTGCCAGCAGCCCGCAGACAGGGGAAGGTGTAGGCTACACCTTC. Translation: CASSPQTGEGVGYTF.